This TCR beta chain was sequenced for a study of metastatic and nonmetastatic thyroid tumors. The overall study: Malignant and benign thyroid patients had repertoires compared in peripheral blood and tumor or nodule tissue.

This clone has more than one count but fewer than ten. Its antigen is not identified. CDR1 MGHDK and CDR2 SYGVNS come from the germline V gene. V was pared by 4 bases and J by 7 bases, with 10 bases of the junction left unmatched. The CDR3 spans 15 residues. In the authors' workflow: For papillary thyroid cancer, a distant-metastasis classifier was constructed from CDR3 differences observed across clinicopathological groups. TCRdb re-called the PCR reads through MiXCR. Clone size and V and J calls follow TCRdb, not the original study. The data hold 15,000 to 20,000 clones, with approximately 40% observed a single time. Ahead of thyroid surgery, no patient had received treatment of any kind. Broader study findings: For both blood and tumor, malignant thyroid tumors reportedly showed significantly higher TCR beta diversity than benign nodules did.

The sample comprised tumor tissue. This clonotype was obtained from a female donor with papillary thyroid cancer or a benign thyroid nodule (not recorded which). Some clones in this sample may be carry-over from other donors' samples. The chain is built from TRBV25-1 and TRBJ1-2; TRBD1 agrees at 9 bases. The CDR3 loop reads CASSALDRGSGGYTF. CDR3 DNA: TGTGCCAGCAGTGCCCTGGACAGGGGCTCAGGTGGCTACACCTTC.